This TCR beta chain comes out of a study of cytomegalovirus exposure and HLA in healthy donors. The study ran its PCR with 60 Vbeta and 13 Jbeta primers. Only in-frame clones appear in the TCRdb table, and some are missing; sequencing was by immunoSEQ multiplex PCR. The sample includes about 59,000 clones, 65% to 90% of them seen just once. CDR3 size: 14 residues. Trimming took 2 bases from V and 2 from J, leaving 8 bases between them. CDR1 is SGHKS and CDR2 is YYEKEE in the germline V gene (reference sequence). Sequencing was performed on PBMCs. The rearrangement links TRBV5-5 to TRBJ2-1, with unresolved D. This receptor was obtained from a human donor in good health. Written as DNA, the CDR3 is TGTGCCAGCAGCTTTAGCCGGGCCTACAATGAGCAGTTCTTC. It specifies CASSFSRAYNEQFF.